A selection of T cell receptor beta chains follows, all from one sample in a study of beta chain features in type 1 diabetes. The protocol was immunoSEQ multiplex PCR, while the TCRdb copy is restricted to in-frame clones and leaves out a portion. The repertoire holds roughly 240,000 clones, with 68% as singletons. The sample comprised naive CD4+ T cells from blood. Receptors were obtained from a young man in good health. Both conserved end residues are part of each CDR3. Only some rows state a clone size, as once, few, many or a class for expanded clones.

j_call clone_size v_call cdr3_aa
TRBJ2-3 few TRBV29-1 CSVDSGRAEGTQYF
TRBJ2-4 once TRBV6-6 CASSSGGAIAKNIQYF
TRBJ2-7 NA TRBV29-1 CSARTGGGYEQYF
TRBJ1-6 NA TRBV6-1 CASSEAVRANSPLHF
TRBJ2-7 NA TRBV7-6 CASSDRDKNSYEQYF
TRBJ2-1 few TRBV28 CAAKRRDSHNEQFF
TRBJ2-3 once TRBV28 CASSSGGSADTQYF
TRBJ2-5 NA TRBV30 CAWSVGSGGQETQYF
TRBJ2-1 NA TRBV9 CASSLNPGGEQFF
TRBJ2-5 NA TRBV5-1 CASSSGLAGPQETQYF